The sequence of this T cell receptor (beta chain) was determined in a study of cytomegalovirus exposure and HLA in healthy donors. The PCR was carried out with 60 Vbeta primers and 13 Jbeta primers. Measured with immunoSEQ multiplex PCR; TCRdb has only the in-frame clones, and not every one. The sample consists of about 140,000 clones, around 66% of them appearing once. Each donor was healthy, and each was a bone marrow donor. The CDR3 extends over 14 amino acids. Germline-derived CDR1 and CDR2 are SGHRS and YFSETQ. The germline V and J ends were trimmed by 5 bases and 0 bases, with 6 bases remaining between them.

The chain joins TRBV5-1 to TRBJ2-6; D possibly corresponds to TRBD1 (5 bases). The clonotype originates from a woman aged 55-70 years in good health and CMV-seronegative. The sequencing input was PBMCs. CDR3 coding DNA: TGCGCCAGCAGGACAGCCTCTGGGGCCAACGTCCTGACTTTC. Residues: CASRTASGANVLTF.